A selection of T cell receptor beta chains follows, all from one sample in a study of regulatory T cells in long-lasting Graves disease. One entry per CDR3 protein results from TCRdb running MiXCR on the multiplex PCR reads. The repertoire has around 400,000 distinct CDR3 sequences, around 20% of them found once; the top ten carry 14%. The specimen comprised peripheral blood mononuclear cells (PBMCs), sampled when the disease was refractory, from a patient treated with antithyroid drugs. These receptors all stem from a female donor with Graves disease. Each CDR3 is given with its conserved first and last residue. A D gene is named only where the DNA matches it firmly. Some rows have no size entry. The others give once, few or many, or a class for an expanded clone.

TRBJ1-1	few	TRBV20-1	NA	TGCAGTGCTCCGACAGACAGGAACACTGAAGCTTTCTTT	CSAPTDRNTEAFF
TRBJ2-7	many	TRBV28	NA	TGTGCCAGCAGTTTAGTGACAGTAACCTACGAGCAGTACTTC	CASSLVTVTYEQYF
TRBJ2-2	NA	TRBV5-1	TRBD2	TGCGCCAGCAGCAAGGGACTAGCGGGGGAGAACACCGGGGAGCTGTTTTTT	CASSKGLAGENTGELFF
TRBJ2-3	NA	TRBV6-2/TRBV6-3	NA	TGTGCCAGCAGTTGGCAGGGTAGCACAGATACGCAGTATTTT	CASSWQGSTDTQYF
TRBJ2-7	NA	TRBV7-9	NA	TGTGCCAGCAGCCCTCCTGACAGTTTGGACTACGAGCAGTACTTC	CASSPPDSLDYEQYF
TRBJ2-3	NA	TRBV24-1	NA	TGTGCCACCGGGAGCCGACGAAGCACAGATACGCAGTATTTT	CATGSRRSTDTQYF
TRBJ1-2	many	TRBV15	TRBD1	TGTGCCACCAGCAGGGACAGGGGTTATGGCTACACCTTC	CATSRDRGYGYTF
TRBJ1-1	many	TRBV27	NA	TGTGCCACCAAGGGGCAAATGAACACTGAAGCTTTCTTT	CATKGQMNTEAFF
TRBJ2-5	many	TRBV2	NA	TGTGCCAGCAGTGAATGGAAAAAAGAGACCCAGTACTTC	CASSEWKKETQYF
TRBJ2-1	few	TRBV10-2	TRBD2	TGCGCCAGCAGTGAGGAAGAGACTAGCGGGATCTATGAGCAGTTCTTC	CASSEEETSGIYEQFF
TRBJ2-4	NA	TRBV27	NA	TGTGCCAGCAGTTTGGGGGTGGGTAGGGCCAAAAACATTCAGTACTTC	CASSLGVGRAKNIQYF
TRBJ2-5	many	TRBV20-1	NA	TGCAGTGCTGTGACAGTTGAGACCCAGTACTTC	CSAVTVETQYF
TRBJ1-2	NA	TRBV5-6	TRBD1	TGTGCCAGCAAGGGACAGGACAACTATGGCTACACCTTC	CASKGQDNYGYTF
TRBJ2-7	many	TRBV20-1	NA	TGCAGTGCTAGAATGGTCTCTTCCCCTTACGAGCAGTACTTC	CSARMVSSPYEQYF
TRBJ2-5	NA	TRBV9	TRBD1	TGTGCCAGCAGCGTAGGACAGGGTGGCAGGGAGACCCAGTACTTC	CASSVGQGGRETQYF
TRBJ2-5	many	TRBV7-8	NA	TGTGCCAGCTCAGCCGGTCCTCAGGAGACCCAGTACTTC	CASSAGPQETQYF
TRBJ2-5	many	TRBV27	NA	TGTGCCAGCAGTCCTGCTCGGGGTTTAGAAGAGACCCAGTACTTC	CASSPARGLEETQYF
TRBJ2-7	NA	TRBV29-1	TRBD1	TGCAGCGTTGAAGAATTGCTGACAGGGGGAAGTTTCGAGCAGTACTTC	CSVEELLTGGSFEQYF
TRBJ2-2	few	TRBV19	TRBD2	TGTGCCAGTAGTCTATCGGGACTAGCTCTGAACACCGGGGAGCTGTTTTTT	CASSLSGLALNTGELFF
TRBJ1-2	NA	TRBV7-9	NA	TGTGCCAGCAGCTTATATCAAGGGGATTATGGCTACACCTTC	CASSLYQGDYGYTF
TRBJ2-2	many	TRBV11-1	NA	TGTGCCAGCAGCTCCCTCAGGGAGGGGGAGCTGTTTTTT	CASSSLREGELFF
TRBJ2-3	few	TRBV7-9	NA	TGTGCCAGCAGCTTAGGGGACAACTGGTCAGATACGCAGTATTTT	CASSLGDNWSDTQYF
TRBJ2-4	NA	TRBV12-3/TRBV12-4	TRBD1	TGTGCCAGCAGTTTAGGGGACAGGGAAAGCAAAAACATTCAGTACTTC	CASSLGDRESKNIQYF
TRBJ2-7	few	TRBV15	NA	TGTGCCACCAGGGGAGACTACGAGCAGTACTTC	CATRGDYEQYF
TRBJ2-2	NA	TRBV11-2	NA	TGTGCCAGCAGCTTATGGACCTACACCGGGGAGCTGTTTTTT	CASSLWTYTGELFF
TRBJ2-7	few	TRBV4-2	TRBD1	TGTGCCAGCAGCCAAGGTCCCGGGACAGGACCCTACGAGCAGTACTTC	CASSQGPGTGPYEQYF
TRBJ2-3	NA	TRBV4-1	NA	TGCGCCAGCAGCAAACGACTTGGTCCCTCTAGCACAGATACGCAGTATTTT	CASSKRLGPSSTDTQYF
TRBJ2-2	NA	TRBV20-1	TRBD2	TGCAGTGCTAGAGTATCCAGTCTAGCGGAAACCGGGGAGCTGTTTTTT	CSARVSSLAETGELFF
TRBJ1-2	many	TRBV18	NA	TGTGCCAGCTCACCACCGACAGCCGCTAGGACCTTC	CASSPPTAARTF
TRBJ2-5	many	TRBV20-1	NA	TGCAGTGTACCGTTGGTGGGGGAGCCTAAAGAGACCCAGTACTTC	CSVPLVGEPKETQYF
TRBJ2-7	few	TRBV7-2	TRBD2	TGTGCCAGCAGTCCCGGGACTAGCGCGGGCGAGCAGTACTTC	CASSPGTSAGEQYF
TRBJ2-5	many	TRBV29-1	TRBD2	TGCAGCGTTGAAGAATGGCGGGAGACCCCGGCGGAGACCCAGTACTTC	CSVEEWRETPAETQYF
TRBJ2-5	many	TRBV18	NA	TGTGCCAGCTCACCGCTAGAAGCTGGGGAGACCCAGTACTTC	CASSPLEAGETQYF
TRBJ1-1	few	TRBV4-1	TRBD1	TGCGCCAGCAGCCAAGATCGGAGGACCCAGGGGGGGAAAGCTTTCTTT	CASSQDRRTQGGKAFF
TRBJ2-7	few	TRBV11-3	TRBD1	TGTGCCAGCAGCGTACAGGGGGCAGTCGAGCAGTACTTC	CASSVQGAVEQYF
TRBJ1-5	NA	TRBV19	NA	TGTGCCAGTAGCATGGACGGGACGGATAGCAATCAGCCCCAGCATTTT	CASSMDGTDSNQPQHF
TRBJ2-5	NA	TRBV28	NA	TGTGCCAGCGGCCGGGACACTCAAGGGGGGTACCAAGAGACCCAGTACTTC	CASGRDTQGGYQETQYF
TRBJ2-7	NA	TRBV2	TRBD2	TGTGCCAGCAGCGCCCCGGGGGGGGGGGGCTACGAGCAGTACTTC	CASSAPGGGGYEQYF
TRBJ1-5	NA	TRBV6-1	NA	TGTGCCAGCAATATAGGCGGAGAGCAGCCCCAGCATTTT	CASNIGGEQPQHF
TRBJ2-7	many	TRBV10-3	NA	TGTGCCATTGGGACGGCCGGGTACGAGCAGTACTTC	CAIGTAGYEQYF
TRBJ1-5	NA	TRBV10-3	TRBD1	TGTGCCATCAGTGAGTCGATCCCAGGGGGCAAAAAGCCCCAGCATTTT	CAISESIPGGKKPQHF
TRBJ1-5	few	TRBV19	TRBD1	TGTGCCAGTAGTCCAGAGACAGGGAGGGGGCAGCCCCAGCATTTT	CASSPETGRGQPQHF
TRBJ1-5	many	TRBV12-3/TRBV12-4	NA	TGTGCCAGCAGTTTCTCAGGGATTAGGAATCAGCCCCAGCATTTT	CASSFSGIRNQPQHF
TRBJ2-2	many	TRBV2	NA	TGTGCCAGCAGCGAGGGACACGCGAACACCGGGGAGCTGTTTTTT	CASSEGHANTGELFF
TRBJ1-1	many	TRBV3-1	NA	TGTGCCAGCAGCCAAGGAAGGGTTCCTGAAGCTTTCTTT	CASSQGRVPEAFF